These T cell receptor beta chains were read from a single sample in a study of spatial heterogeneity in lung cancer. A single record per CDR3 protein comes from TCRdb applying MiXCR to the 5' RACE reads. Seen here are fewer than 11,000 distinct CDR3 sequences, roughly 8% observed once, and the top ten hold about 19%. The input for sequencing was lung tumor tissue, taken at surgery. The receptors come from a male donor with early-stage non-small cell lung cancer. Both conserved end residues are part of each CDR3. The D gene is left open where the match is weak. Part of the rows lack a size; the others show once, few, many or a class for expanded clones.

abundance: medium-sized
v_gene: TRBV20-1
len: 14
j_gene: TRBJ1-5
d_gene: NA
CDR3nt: TGCAGTGCTAGCAACAGAGCTAGCAATCAGCCCCAGCATTTT
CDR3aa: CSASNRASNQPQHF

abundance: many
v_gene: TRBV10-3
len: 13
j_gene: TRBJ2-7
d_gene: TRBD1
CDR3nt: TGTGCCATCAGGGGACAGGGGGCTGACGAGCAGTACTTC
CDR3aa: CAIRGQGADEQYF

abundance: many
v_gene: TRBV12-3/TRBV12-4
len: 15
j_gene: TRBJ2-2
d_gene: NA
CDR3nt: TGTGCCAGCAGTTCTAGCGCTTCGGGCACCGGGGAGCTGTTTTTT
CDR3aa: CASSSSASGTGELFF

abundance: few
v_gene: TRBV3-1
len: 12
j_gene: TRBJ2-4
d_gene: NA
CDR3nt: TGTGCCAGCAGCCAAGGGAAGGGCATTCAGTACTTC
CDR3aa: CASSQGKGIQYF

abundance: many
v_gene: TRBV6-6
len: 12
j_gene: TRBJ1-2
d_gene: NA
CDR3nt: TGTGCCAGCAGAGCCGTTACCTATGGCTACACCTTC
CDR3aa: CASRAVTYGYTF

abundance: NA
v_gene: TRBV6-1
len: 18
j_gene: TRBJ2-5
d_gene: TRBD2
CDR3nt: TGTGCCAGCAGTGAAGTCGTTTTGGGACTAGCGGGGGTAGAGACCCAGTACTTC
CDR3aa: CASSEVVLGLAGVETQYF

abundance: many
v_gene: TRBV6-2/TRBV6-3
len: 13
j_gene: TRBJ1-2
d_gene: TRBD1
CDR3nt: TGTGCCAGCAGCCGGACAGGGAACTATGGCTACACCTTC
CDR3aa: CASSRTGNYGYTF

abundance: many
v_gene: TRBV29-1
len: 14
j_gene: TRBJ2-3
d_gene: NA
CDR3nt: TGCAGCGTTGAAGATAACGCCCACACAGATACGCAGTATTTT
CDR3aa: CSVEDNAHTDTQYF

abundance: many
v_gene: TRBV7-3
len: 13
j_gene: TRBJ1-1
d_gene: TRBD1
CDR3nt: TGTGCCAGCAGCTTAAATCCGACAGGGGAAGCTTTCTTT
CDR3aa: CASSLNPTGEAFF

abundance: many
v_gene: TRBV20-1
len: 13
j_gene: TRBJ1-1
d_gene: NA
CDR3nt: TGCAGTGCTAGGCAGGGAATGAACACTGAAGCTTTCTTT
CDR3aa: CSARQGMNTEAFF